This entry concerns a single TCR beta chain. Its antigen is still unknown. Repertoires were generated with immunoSEQ multiplex PCR, while TCRdb's copy carries only in-frame clones and drops some. The sample has 75,000 to 100,000 clones, 70% to 90% seen once; the top ten hold around 3%. The data were obtained in a study of T cell responses to AZD1222 COVID-19 vaccine. Study-level points and caveats: The breadth and depth of Spike-specific TCRs increased once two AZD1222 doses had been given.

Unmatched junction bases numbered 6, after V lost 5 bases and J lost 5 bases. Germline V CDR1 and CDR2: SNHLY, FYNNEI. There are 15 residues in the CDR3. This clonotype originated in an adult in good health. Specimen: peripheral blood, collected on day 0 of AZD1222 vaccination. V usage is TRBV2 and J usage is TRBJ2-2; 9 bases match TRBD1. CDR3 amino acids: CASSIAGQGTGELFF. In DNA, the CDR3 is TGTGCCAGCAGTATTGCGGGACAGGGAACCGGGGAGCTGTTTTTT.